This TCR beta chain appears in the sequencing data of a study of PD-1 blockade in classical Hodgkin lymphoma. Study-wide results and caveats: By C4D1, diversity of CD4+ TCRs had risen significantly, whereas that of CD8+ TCRs had not.

The table came from immunoSEQ multiplex PCR; TCRdb's copy has only in-frame clones and leaves some out. The data contain more than 140,000 clones, 78% of them seen just once; the ten biggest clones take up 9.2%. Details on this clone: Its target is unknown.

Trimming stripped 6 bases from V and 3 bases from J, with 14 bases between. Germline values: CDR1 ENHRY, CDR2 SYGVKD. The CDR3 is 14 residues long. Autologous stem cell transplantation was followed by relapse in every patient, and brentuximab vedotin exposure varied. The rearrangement uses TRBV10-3 and TRBJ1-2; maybe TRBD1 (5 bases). The source is a human donor with classical Hodgkin lymphoma. This specimen was peripheral blood mononuclear cells (PBMCs), taken before the second cycle of nivolumab. This CDR3 is CAISGGLGDYGYTF. In DNA, the CDR3 is TGTGCCATCAGCGGGGGACTGGGTGACTATGGCTACACCTTC.